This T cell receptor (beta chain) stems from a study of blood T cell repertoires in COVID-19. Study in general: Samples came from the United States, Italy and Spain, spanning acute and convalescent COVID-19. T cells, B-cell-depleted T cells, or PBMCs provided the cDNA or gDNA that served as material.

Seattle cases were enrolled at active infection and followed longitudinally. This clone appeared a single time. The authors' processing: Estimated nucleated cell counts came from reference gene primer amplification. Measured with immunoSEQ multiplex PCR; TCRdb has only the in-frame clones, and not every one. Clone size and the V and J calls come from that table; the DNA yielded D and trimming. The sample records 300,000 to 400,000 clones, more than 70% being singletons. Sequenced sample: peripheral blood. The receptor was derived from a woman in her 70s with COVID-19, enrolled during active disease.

The DNA for the CDR3 is TGTGCCTGGAACGACGACAGGGCCCCCTACAATGAGCAGTTCTTC. Its protein is CAWNDDRAPYNEQFF. This chain connects TRBV30 to TRBJ2-1; 7 positions agree with TRBD1. CDR3 length equals 15 residues. CDR1 GTSNPN and CDR2 SVGIG come from the germline V gene (reference sequence). J gave up 2 bases and V 4 bases, and 8 bases lay outside the gene matches. Complete variable domain (other parts from reference TRBV30 and TRBJ2-1): SQTIHQWPATLVQPVGSPLSLECTVEGTSNPNLYWYRQAAGRGLQLLFYSVGIGQISSEVPQNLSASRPQDRQFILSSKKLLLSDSGFYLCAWNDDRAPYNEQFFGPGTRLTVL.